This T cell receptor (beta chain) was sequenced during a study of blood T cell repertoires in COVID-19. Looking at the study overall: T cells, B-cell-depleted T cells, or PBMCs supplied cDNA or gDNA.

Recruits, aged about 18 to 89 years, lived in 24 US areas. What the recovered Cohort 3 donors had was two negative PCRs, clearance, or symptom resolution. The CDR3 runs to 12 residues. CDR1 MDHEN and CDR2 SYDVKM come from the germline V gene. The V end lost 6 bases, the J end lost 3 bases, and 9 bases lay between the germline ends. Profiling relied on immunoSEQ multiplex PCR, and the TCRdb table lists in-frame clones only, not all of them. This sample has 280,000 or so clones; 85% occur once, and the top ten carry roughly 2.6%. Sequenced input: PBMCs or T cells enriched from blood (not recorded which). The TCR sequence derives from a woman between 50 and 59 years old who had recovered from COVID-19. This sequence joins TRBV28 and TRBJ2-7; D is perhaps TRBD2 (6 bases). The CDR3 bases are TGTGCCAGCAGGACGGGACTCTACGAGCAGTACTTC. Translated, it gives CASRTGLYEQYF.